Detailed here is one T cell receptor beta chain. Its antigen remains unidentified. The entry originates in a study of cytomegalovirus exposure and HLA in healthy donors. Study outcomes and limitations: The authors confirmed in vitro that a few CMV-associated chains were specific for CMV antigens. Many donors shared some public TCRs, even though most TCR sequences were rare.

Only in-frame clones appear in the TCRdb table, and some are missing; sequencing was by immunoSEQ multiplex PCR. The table shows roughly 280,000 clones, with approximately 86% occurring only once. Germline-derived CDR1 and CDR2 are WNHNN and SYGVQD (reference sequence). This CDR3 has 15 amino acids. V lost 6 bases to trimming and J lost 3 bases; unmatched junction nucleotides: 10. Sequenced sample: PBMCs. This chain uses TRBV10-1 with TRBJ1-1; TRBD1 matches at 7 bases. The source is a woman in her late teens or twenties in good health and CMV-seronegative. The CDR3 DNA follows: TGCGCCAGCAGCGAAGTTACAGGGGCGGACACTGAAGCTTTCTTT. It yields the protein CASSEVTGADTEAFF.